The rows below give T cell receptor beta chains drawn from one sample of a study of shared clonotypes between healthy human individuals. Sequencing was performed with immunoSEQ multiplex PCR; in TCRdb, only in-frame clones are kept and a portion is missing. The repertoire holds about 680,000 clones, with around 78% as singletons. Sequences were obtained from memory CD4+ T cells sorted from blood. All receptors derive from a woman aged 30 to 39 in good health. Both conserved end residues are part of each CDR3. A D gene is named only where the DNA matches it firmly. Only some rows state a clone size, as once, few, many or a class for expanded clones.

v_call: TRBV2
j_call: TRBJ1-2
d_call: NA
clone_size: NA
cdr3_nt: TGTGCCAGCAGGCAGGCAGGGGGCTACACCTTC
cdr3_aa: CASRQAGGYTF

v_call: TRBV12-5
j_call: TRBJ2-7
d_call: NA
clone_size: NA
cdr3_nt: TGTGCTAGTGGTTTGGGCCTCGGGGGCTCCTACGAGCAGTACTTC
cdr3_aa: CASGLGLGGSYEQYF

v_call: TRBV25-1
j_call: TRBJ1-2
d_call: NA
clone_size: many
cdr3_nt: TGTGCCAGCAGTAAATCGGGCCCGGGTGGCTATGGCTACACCTTC
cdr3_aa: CASSKSGPGGYGYTF

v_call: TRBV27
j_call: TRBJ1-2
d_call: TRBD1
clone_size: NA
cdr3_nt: TGTGCCAGCAGTTTATACACAGGGGGCGACTATGGCTACACCTTC
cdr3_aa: CASSLYTGGDYGYTF

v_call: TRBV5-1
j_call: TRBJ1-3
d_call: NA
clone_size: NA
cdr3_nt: TGCGCCAGCAGCTTGGCGGGGGACCTTGGAAACACCATATATTTT
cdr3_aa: CASSLAGDLGNTIYF

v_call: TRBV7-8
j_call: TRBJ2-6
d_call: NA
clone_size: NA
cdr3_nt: TGTGCCAGCAGCGAACAACTATCTGGGGCCAACGTCCTGACTTTC
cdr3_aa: CASSEQLSGANVLTF

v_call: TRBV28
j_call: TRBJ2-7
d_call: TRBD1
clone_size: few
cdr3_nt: TGTGCCAGCAGTACACGGACAGGAATTTTCTACGAGCAGTACTTC
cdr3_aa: CASSTRTGIFYEQYF

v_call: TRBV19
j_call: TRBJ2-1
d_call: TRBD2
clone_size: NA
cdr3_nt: TGTGCCAGTAGTAGCGGCGGGAGTATTTCTGAGCAGTTCTTC
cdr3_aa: CASSSGGSISEQFF

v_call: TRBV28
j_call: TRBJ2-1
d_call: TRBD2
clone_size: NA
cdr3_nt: TGTGCCAGCAGAACTAGCGGGGGGGGTAACAATGAGCAGTTCTTC
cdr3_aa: CASRTSGGGNNEQFF

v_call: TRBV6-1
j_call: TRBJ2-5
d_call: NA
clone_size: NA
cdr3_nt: TGTGCCAGCAGTGATAGCTCGGAGACCCAGTACTTC
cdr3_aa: CASSDSSETQYF

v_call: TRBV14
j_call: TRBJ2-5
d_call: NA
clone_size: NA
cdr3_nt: TGTGCCAGCAGCCTGTCTAGGGTTAGGGGAGAGACCCAGTACTTC
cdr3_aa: CASSLSRVRGETQYF

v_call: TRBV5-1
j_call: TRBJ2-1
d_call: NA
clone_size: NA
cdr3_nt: TGCGCCAGCAGCTTGGCCTTACGACTAGGGGTCAGCTATGAGCAGTTCTTC
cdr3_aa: CASSLALRLGVSYEQFF

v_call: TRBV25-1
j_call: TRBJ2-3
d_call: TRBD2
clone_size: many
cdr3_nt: TGTGGGACTAGCGGGACCACAGATACGCAGTATTTT
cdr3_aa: CGTSGTTDTQYF

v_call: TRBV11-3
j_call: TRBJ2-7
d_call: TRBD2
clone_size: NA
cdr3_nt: TGTGCCAGCAGTCCCCACCCCGCGGGAGGGATTTACGAGCAGTACTTC
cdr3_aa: CASSPHPAGGIYEQYF

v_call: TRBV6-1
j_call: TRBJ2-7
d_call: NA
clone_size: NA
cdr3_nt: TGTGCCAGCAGTGAAGGCGGCTTTTGGCGGGACGAGCAGTACTTC
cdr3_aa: CASSEGGFWRDEQYF

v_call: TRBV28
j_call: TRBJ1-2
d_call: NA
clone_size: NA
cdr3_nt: TGTGCCAGCAGTCCGTACAGGACCGTTCCCCTCTATGGCTACACCTTC
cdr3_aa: CASSPYRTVPLYGYTF

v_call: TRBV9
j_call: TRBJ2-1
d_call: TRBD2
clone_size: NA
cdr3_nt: TGTGCCAGCAGCATAGCGGGAGGGCAGGTCAATGAGCAGTTCTTC
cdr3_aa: CASSIAGGQVNEQFF

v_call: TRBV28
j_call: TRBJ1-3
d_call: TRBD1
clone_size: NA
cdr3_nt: TGTGCCAGCAGTTTAAGGGGGTCGGGACAGGGTCGAAACACCATATATTTT
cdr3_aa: CASSLRGSGQGRNTIYF

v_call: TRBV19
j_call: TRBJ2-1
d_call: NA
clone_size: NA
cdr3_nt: TGTGCCAGTAGTACCCCCCGGGGTGGACTTAGCGCCTCCTACAATGAGCAGTTCTTC
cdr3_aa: CASSTPRGGLSASYNEQFF

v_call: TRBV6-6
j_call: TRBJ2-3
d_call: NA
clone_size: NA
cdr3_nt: TGTGCCAGCAGTTACCCCGACAGGACAGATACGCAGTATTTT
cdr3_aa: CASSYPDRTDTQYF

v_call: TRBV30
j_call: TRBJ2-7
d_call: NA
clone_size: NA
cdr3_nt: TGTGCCTGGACCACGGGGGTTGGTTACGAGCAGTACTTC
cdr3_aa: CAWTTGVGYEQYF

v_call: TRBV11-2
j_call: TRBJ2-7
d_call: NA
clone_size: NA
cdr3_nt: TGTGCCAGCAGCTTCTCCACTAACTCCTGGGGCTACGAGCAGTACTTC
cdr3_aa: CASSFSTNSWGYEQYF

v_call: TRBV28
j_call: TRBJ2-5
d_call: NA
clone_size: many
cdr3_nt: TGTGCCAGCAGTTCGGACCGGCCCCCATGGACCCAGTACTTC
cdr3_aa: CASSSDRPPWTQYF

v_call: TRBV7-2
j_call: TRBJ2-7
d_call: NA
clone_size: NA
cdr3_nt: TGTGCCAGCAGCTCCTCGGGGTTTACCTACGAGCAGTACTTC
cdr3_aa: CASSSSGFTYEQYF

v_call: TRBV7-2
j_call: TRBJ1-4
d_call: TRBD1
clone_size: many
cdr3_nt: TGTGCCAGCAGCCGAGGACAGGGGAACGAAAAACTGTTTTTT
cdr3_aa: CASSRGQGNEKLFF

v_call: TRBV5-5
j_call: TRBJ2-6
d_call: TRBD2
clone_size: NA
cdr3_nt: TGTGCCAGCTGGACTAGCGGGAGGAGGTCTGGGGCCAACGTCCTGACTTTC
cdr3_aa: CASWTSGRRSGANVLTF

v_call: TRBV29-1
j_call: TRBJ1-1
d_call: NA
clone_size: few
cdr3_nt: TGCAGCGTTGAGGGGACCGTCGAAGCTTTCTTT
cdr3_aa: CSVEGTVEAFF

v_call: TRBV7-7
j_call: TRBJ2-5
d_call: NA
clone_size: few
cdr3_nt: TGTGCCAGCAGCTCGAAGGGACGTGGAGAGACCCAGTACTTC
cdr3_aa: CASSSKGRGETQYF

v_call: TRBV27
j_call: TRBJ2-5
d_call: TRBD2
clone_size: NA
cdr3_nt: TGTGCCAGCAGTTTAAAGTTTCGGGGACTAGCGTTAGAGACCCAGTACTTC
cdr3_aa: CASSLKFRGLALETQYF

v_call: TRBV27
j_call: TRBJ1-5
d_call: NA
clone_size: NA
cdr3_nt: TGTGCCAGCGGAATGGGGGGCAATCAGCCCCAGCATTTT
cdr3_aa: CASGMGGNQPQHF

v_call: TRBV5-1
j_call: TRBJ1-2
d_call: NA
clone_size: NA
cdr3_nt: TGCGCCAGCAGCTGGGCAGGGGAAAACTATGGCTACACCTTC
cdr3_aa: CASSWAGENYGYTF

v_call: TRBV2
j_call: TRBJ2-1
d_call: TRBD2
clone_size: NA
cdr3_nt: TGTGCCAGCAGGTGGTTAGCGGGAGGCGATGAGCAGTTCTTC
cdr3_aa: CASRWLAGGDEQFF

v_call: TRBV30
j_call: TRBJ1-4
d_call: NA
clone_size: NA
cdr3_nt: TGTGCCTGGAGTGTTGTGGCTGGTGAAAAACTGTTTTTT
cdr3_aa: CAWSVVAGEKLFF

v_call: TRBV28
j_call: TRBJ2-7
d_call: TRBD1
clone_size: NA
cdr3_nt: TGTGCCAGCAGTACAGGGACAGGGGGGGGCGAGCAGTACTTC
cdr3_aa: CASSTGTGGGEQYF

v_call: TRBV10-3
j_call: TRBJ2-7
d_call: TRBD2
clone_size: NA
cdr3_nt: TGTGCCATCAGTGAGTCCGGGACTAGCGGGAGAGCAGACGAGCAGTACTTC
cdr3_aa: CAISESGTSGRADEQYF

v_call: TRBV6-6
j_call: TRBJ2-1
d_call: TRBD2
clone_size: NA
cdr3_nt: TGTGCCAGCATCCGGGCTAGCGGTTACAATGAGCAGTTCTTC
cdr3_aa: CASIRASGYNEQFF

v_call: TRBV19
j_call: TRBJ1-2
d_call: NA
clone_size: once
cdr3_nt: TGTGCCAGTATGGGTGATCTTTATGGCTACACCTTC
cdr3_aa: CASMGDLYGYTF

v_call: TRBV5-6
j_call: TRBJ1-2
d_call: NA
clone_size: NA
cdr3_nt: TGTGCCAGCAGCTTGTATAAATATGGCTACACCTTC
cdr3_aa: CASSLYKYGYTF

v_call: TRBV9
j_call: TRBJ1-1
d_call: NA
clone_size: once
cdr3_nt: TGTGCCAGCAGCGTAGTTCCGGGGGCGAGCACTGAAGCTTTCTTT
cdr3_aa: CASSVVPGASTEAFF

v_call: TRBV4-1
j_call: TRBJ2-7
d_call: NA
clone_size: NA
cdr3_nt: TGCGCCAGCAGCCAAGAGGCCGCCTCCTACGAGCAGTACTTC
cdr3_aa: CASSQEAASYEQYF

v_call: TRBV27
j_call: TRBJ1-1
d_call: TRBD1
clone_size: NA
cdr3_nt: TGTGCCAGCAGTTCCCAGACAGGGGGAGCTTTCTTT
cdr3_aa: CASSSQTGGAFF

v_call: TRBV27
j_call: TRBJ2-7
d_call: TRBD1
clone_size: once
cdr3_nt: TGTGCCAGCAGGCAGGGGGCGAGATGGGAGCAGTACTTC
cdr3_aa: CASRQGARWEQYF

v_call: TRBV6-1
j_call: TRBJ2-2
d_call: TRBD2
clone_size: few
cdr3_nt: TGTGCCAGCAGTGACGGGAGGGCCACCGGGGAGCTGTTTTTT
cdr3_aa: CASSDGRATGELFF

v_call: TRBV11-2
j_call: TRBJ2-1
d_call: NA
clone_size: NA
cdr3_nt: TGTGCCAGCAGCTTAGGCGGGTATAACAATGAGCAGTTCTTC
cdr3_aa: CASSLGGYNNEQFF

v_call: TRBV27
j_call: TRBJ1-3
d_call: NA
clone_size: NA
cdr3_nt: TGTGCCAGCAGTCTACGCAGGGGCTCTGGAAACACCATATATTTT
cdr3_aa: CASSLRRGSGNTIYF

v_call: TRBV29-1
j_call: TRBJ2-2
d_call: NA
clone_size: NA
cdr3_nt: TGCAGCGTTGTAGTAGGGACACTAGCGACCGGGGAGCTGTTTTTT
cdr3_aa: CSVVVGTLATGELFF

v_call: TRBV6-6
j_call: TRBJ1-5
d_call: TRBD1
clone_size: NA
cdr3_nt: TGTGCCAGCAGGGCAAATACAGGGGGTCCGCATCAGCCCCAGCATTTT
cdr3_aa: CASRANTGGPHQPQHF

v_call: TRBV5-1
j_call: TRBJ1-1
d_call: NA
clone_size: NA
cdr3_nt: TGCGCCAGCAGCTGGGGGGGAGCGATGAACACTGAAGCTTTCTTT
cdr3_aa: CASSWGGAMNTEAFF

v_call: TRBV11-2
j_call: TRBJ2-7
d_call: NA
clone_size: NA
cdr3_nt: TGTGCCAGCAGCTCCCTTAGTAGAGCCTACGAGCAGTACTTC
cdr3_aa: CASSSLSRAYEQYF

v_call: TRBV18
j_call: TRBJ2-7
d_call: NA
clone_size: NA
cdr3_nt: TGTGCCAGCTCACCACCATCAACAGGGAGCTCCTACGAGCAGTACTTC
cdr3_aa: CASSPPSTGSSYEQYF

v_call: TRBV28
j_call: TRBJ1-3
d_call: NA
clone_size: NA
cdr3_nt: TGTGCCAGCAAGGGATGGGACAACTATGGAAACACCATATATTTT
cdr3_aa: CASKGWDNYGNTIYF

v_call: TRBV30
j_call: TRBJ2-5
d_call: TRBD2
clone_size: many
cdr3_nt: TGTGCCTGGAACGGGAGGTCGAAGACCCAGTACTTC
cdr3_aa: CAWNGRSKTQYF

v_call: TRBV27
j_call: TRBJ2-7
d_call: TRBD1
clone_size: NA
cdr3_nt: TGTGCCAGCAGTTTAGTGGGACAGGGCCAACCCTACGAGCAGTACTTC
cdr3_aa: CASSLVGQGQPYEQYF

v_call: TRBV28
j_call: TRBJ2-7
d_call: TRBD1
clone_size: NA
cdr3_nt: TGTGCCAGCAGTCCCCACCACGGACAGGGGGCGCGGGAGCAGTACTTC
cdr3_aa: CASSPHHGQGAREQYF

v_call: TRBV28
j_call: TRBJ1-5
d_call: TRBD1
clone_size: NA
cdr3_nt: TGTGCCAGCAGAGACTCCGGGACAGGCCATCAGCCCCAGCATTTT
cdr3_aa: CASRDSGTGHQPQHF

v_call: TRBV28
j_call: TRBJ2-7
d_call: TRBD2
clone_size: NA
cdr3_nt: TGTGCCAGCGGCTTAATAGCGGGAACCTACGAGCAGTACTTC
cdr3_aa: CASGLIAGTYEQYF

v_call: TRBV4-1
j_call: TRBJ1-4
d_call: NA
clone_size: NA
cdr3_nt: TGCGCCAGCAGCCCCGGGAATGGGCAGGGAGTAAGGAAACTGTTTTTT
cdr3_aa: CASSPGNGQGVRKLFF